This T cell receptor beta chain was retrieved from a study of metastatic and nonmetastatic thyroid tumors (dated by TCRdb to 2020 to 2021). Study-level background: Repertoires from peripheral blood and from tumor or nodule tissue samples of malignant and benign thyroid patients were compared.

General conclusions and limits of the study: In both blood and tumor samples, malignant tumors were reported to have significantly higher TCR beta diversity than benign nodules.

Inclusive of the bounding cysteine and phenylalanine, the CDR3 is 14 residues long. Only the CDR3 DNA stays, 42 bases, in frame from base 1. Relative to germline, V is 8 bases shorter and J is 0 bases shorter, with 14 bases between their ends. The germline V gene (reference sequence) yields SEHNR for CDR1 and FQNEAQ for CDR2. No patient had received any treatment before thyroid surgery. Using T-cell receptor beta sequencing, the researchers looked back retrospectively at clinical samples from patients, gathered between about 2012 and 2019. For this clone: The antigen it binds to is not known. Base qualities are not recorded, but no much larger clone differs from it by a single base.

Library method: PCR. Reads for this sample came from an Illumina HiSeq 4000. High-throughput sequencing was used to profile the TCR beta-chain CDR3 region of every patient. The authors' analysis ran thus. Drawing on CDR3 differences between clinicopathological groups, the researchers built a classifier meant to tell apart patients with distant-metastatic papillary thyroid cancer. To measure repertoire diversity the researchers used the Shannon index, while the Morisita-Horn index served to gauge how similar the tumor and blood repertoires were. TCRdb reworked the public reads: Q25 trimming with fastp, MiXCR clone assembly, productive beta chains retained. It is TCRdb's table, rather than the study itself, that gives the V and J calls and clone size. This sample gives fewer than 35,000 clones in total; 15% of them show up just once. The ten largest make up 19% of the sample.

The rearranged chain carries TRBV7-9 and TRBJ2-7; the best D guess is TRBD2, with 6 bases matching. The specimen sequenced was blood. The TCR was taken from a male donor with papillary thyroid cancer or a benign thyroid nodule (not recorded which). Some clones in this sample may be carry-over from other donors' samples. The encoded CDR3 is CASGRGGISYEQYF. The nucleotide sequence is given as TGTGCCAGCGGGCGGGGCGGAATCTCCTACGAGCAGTACTTC.